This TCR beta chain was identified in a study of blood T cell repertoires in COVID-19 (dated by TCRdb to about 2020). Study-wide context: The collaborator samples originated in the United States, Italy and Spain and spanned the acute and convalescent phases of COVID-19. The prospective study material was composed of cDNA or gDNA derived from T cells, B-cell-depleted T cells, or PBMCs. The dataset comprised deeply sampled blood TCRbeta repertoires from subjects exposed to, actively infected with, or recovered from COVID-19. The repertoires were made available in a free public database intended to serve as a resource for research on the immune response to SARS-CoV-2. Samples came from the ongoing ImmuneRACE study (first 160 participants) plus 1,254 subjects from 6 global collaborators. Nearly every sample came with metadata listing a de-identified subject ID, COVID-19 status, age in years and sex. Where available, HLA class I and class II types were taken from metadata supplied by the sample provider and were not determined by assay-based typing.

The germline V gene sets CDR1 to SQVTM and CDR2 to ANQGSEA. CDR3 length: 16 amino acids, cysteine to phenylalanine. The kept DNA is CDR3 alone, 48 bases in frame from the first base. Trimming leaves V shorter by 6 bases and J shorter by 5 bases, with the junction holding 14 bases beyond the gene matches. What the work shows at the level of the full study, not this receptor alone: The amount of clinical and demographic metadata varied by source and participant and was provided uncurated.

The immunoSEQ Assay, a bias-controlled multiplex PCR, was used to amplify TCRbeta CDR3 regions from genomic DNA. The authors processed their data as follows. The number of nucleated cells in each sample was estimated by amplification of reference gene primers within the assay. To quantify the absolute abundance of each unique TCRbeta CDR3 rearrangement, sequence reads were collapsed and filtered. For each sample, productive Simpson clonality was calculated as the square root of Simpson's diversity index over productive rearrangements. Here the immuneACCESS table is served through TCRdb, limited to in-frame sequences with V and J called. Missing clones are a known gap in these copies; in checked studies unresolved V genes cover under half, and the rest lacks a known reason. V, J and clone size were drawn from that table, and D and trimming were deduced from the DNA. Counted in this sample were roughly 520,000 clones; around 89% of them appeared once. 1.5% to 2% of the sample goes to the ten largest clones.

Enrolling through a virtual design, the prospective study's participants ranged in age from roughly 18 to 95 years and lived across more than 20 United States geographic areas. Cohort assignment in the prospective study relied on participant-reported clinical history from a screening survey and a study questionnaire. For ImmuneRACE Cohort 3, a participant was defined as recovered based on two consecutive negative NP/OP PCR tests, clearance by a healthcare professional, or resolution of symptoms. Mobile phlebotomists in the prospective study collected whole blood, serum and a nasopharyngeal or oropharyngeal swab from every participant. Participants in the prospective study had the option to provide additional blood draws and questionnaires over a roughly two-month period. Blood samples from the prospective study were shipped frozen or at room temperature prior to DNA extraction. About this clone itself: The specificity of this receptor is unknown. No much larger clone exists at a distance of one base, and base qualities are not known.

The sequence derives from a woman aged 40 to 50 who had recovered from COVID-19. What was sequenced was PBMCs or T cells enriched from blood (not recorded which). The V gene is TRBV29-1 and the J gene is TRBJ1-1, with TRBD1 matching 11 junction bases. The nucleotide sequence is TGCAGCGTCCGCCGGGGGACAGGGGGAATGGGGACTGAAGCTTTCTTT. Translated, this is CSVRRGTGGMGTEAFF.